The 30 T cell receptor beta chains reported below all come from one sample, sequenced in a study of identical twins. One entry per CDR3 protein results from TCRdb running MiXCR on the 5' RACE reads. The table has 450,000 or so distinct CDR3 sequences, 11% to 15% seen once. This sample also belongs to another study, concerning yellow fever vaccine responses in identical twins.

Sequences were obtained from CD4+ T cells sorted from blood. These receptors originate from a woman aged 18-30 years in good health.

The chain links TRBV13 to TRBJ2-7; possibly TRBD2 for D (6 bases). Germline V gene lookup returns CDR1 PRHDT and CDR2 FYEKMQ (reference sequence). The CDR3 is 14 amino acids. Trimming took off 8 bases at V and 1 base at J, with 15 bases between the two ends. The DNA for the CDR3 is TGTGCCAGCGAACATTCCGGGGGATCCTACGAGCAGTACTTC. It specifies CASEHSGGSYEQYF.

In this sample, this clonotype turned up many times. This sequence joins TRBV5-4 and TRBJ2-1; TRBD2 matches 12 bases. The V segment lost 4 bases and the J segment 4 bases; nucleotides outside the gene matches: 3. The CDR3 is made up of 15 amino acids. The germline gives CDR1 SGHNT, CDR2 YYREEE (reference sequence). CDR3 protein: CASSRLAGGYNEQFF. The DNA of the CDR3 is TGTGCCAGCAGCCGGCTAGCGGGAGGGTACAATGAGCAGTTCTTC.

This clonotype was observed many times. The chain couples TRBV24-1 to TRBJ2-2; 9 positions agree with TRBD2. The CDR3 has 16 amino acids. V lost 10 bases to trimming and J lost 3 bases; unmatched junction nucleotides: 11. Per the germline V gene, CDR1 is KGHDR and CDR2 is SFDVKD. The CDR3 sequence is CATGSGAGGYTGELFF. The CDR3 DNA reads TGTGCCACAGGAAGTGGAGCGGGAGGTTACACCGGGGAGCTGTTTTTT.

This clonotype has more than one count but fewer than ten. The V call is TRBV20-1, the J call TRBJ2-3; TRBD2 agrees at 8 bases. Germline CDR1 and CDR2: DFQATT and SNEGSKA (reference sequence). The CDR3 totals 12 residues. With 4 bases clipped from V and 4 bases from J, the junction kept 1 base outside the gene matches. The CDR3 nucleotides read TGCAGTGCTAATAGCGGGGCAGATACGCAGTATTTT. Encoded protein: CSANSGADTQYF.

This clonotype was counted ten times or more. CDR3 loop: CSGRPFTDTQYF. As DNA, the CDR3 is TGCAGCGGGCGGCCCTTCACAGATACGCAGTATTTT. V usage is TRBV29-1 and J usage is TRBJ2-3; the D is unclear. This CDR3 region has 12 residues. V dropped 7 bases and J dropped 2 bases, with 10 bases sitting between them. Per germline, CDR1 SQVTM and CDR2 ANQGSEA.

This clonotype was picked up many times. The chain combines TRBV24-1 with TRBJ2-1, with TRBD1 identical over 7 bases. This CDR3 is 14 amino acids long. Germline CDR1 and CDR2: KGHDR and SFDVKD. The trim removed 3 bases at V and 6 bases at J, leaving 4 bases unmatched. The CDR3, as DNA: TGTGCCACCAGTGATCCGGGACAGAGCAATGAGCAGTTCTTC. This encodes CATSDPGQSNEQFF.

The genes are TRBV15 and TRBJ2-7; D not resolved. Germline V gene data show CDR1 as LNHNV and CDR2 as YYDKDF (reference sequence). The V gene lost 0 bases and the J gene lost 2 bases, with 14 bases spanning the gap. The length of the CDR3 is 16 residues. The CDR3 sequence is CATSREKFGRTYEQYF. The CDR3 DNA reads TGTGCCACCAGCAGAGAGAAATTTGGGCGGACCTACGAGCAGTACTTC.

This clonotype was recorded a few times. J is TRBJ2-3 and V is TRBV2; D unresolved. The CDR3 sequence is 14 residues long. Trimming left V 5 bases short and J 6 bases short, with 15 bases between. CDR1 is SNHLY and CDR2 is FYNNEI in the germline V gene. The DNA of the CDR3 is TGTGCCAGCAGTCGCGGCAGCCCCAGGGATACGCAGTATTTT. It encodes CASSRGSPRDTQYF.

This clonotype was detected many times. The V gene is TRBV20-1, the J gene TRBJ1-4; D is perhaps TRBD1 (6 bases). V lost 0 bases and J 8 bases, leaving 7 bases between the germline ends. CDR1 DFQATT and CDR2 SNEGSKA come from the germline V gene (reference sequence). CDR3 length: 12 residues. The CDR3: CSARDQGEKLFF. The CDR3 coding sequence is TGCAGTGCTAGAGATCAGGGGGAAAAACTGTTTTTT.

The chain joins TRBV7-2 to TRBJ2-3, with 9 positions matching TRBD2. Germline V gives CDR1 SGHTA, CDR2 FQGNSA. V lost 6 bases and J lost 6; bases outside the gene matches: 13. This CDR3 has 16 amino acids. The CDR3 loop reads CASRPSPGLAGDTQYF. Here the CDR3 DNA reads TGTGCCAGCAGGCCATCACCGGGACTAGCCGGCGATACGCAGTATTTT.

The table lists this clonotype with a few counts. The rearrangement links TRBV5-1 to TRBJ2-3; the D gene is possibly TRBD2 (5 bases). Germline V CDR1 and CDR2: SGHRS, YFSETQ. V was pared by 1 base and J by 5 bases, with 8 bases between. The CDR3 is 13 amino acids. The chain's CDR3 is CASSLYGVDTQYF. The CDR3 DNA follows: TGCGCCAGCAGCTTGTACGGGGTAGATACGCAGTATTTT.

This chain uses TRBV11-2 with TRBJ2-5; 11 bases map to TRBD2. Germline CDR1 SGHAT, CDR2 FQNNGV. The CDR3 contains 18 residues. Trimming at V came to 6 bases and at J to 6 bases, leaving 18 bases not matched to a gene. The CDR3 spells CASSPGHLAGGHRKTQYF. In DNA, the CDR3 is TGTGCCAGCAGTCCCGGCCATCTAGCGGGAGGCCATCGGAAGACCCAGTACTTC.

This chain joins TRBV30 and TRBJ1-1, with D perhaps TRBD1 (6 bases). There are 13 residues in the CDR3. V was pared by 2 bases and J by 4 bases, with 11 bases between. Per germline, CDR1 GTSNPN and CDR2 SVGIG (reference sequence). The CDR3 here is CAWSWGLGTEAFF. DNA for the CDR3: TGTGCCTGGAGTTGGGGGCTGGGCACTGAAGCTTTCTTT.

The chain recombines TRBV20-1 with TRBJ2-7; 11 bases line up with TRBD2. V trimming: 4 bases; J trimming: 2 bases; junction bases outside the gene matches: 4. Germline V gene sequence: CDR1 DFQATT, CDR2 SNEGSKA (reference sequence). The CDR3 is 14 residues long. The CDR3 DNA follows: TGCAGTGCTACTAGCGGGAGGAACACCTACGAGCAGTACTTC. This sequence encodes CSATSGRNTYEQYF.

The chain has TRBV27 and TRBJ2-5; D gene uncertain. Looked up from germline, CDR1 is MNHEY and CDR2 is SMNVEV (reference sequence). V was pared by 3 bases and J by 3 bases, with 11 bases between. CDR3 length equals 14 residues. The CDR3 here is CASSFARKEETQYF. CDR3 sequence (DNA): TGTGCCAGCAGTTTCGCTAGGAAGGAAGAGACCCAGTACTTC.

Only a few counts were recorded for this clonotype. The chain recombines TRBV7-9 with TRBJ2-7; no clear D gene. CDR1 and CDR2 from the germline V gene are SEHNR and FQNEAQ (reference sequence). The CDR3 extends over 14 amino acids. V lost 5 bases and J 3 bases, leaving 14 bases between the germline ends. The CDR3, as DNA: TGTGCCAGCAGCCAACCTGGGCGTCTCTACGAGCAGTACTTC. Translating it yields CASSQPGRLYEQYF.

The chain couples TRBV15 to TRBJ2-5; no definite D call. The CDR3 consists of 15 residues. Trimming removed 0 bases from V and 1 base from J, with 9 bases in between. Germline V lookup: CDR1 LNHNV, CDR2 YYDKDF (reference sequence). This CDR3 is CATSREVPGQETQYF. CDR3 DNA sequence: TGTGCCACCAGCAGAGAGGTCCCCGGCCAAGAGACCCAGTACTTC.

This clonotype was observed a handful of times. The CDR3 spells CASSLTGTGVETRMAFF. CDR3 coding DNA: TGCGCCAGCAGCTTAACCGGGACAGGGGTTGAAACAAGAATGGCTTTCTTT. The V gene is TRBV5-1, the J gene TRBJ1-1, with 10 bases aligning to TRBD1. CDR1 SGHRS and CDR2 YFSETQ come from the germline V gene. This CDR3 spans 17 amino acids. After removal of 2 bases from V and 11 bases from J, the junction contained 18 bases not matched to a gene.

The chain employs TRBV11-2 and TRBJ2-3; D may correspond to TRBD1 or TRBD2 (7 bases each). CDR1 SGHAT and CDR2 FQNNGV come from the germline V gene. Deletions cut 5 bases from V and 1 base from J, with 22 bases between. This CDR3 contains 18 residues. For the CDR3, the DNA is TGTGCCAGCAGCGACCAAGGGGCAGGGGGAGGGGGCACAGATACGCAGTATTTT. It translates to CASSDQGAGGGGTDTQYF. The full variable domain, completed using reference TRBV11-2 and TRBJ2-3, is EAGVAQSPRYKIIEKRQSVAFWCNPISGHATLYWYQQILGQGPKLLIQFQNNGVVDDSQLPKDRFSAERLKGVDSTLKIQPAKLEDSAVYLCASSDQGAGGGGTDTQYFGPGTRLTVL.

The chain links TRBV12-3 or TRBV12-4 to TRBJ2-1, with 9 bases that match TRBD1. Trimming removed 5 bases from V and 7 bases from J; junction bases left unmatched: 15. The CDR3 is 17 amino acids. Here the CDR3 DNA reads TGTGCCAGCAGTGGGGACAGGGTTAATGGTGTCGTGAATGAGCAGTTCTTC. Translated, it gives CASSGDRVNGVVNEQFF.

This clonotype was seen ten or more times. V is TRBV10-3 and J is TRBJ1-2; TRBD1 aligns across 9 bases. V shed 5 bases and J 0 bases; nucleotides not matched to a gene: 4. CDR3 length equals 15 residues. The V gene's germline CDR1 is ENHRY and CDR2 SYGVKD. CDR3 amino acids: CAISPTGGSNYGYTF. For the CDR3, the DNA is TGTGCCATCAGTCCGACAGGGGGATCTAACTATGGCTACACCTTC.

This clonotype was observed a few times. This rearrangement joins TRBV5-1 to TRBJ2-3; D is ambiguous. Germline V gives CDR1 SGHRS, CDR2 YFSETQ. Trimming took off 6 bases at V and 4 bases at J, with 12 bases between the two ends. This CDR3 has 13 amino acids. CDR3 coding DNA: TGCGCCAGCAAAGCAGGAAGCGCAGATACGCAGTATTTT. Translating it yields CASKAGSADTQYF. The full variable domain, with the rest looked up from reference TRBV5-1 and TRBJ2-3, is KAGVTQTPRYLIKTRGQQVTLSCSPISGHRSVSWYQQTPGQGLQFLFEYFSETQRNKGNFPGRFSGRQFSNSRSEMNVSTLELGDSALYLCASKAGSADTQYFGPGTRLTVL.

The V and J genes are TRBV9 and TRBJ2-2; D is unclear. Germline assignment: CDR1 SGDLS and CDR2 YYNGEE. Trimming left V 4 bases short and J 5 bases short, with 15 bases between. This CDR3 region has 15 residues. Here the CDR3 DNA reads TGTGCCAGCAGCCCCGCGTCACAGCCTACCGGGGAGCTGTTTTTT. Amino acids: CASSPASQPTGELFF.

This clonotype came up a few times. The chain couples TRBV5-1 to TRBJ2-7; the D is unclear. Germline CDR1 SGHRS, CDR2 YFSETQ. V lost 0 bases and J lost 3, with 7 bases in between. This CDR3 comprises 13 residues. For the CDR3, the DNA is TGCGCCAGCAGCTTGGCCTGGGACTACGAGCAGTACTTC. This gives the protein CASSLAWDYEQYF.

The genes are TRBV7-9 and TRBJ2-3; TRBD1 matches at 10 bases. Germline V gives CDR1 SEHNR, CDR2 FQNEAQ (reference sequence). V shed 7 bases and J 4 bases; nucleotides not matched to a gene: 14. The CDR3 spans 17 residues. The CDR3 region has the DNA TGTGCCAGCAACTCGCCAACAGAGACAGGGGGCGCAGATACGCAGTATTTT. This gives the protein CASNSPTETGGADTQYF.

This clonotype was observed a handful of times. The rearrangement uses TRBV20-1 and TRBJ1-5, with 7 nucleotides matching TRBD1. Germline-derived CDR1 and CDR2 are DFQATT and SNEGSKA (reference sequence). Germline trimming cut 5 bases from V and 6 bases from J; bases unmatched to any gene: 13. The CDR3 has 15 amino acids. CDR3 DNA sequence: TGCAGTGCTGAGGGGGCATTAGGTGAGGGTCAGCCCCAGCATTTT. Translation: CSAEGALGEGQPQHF.

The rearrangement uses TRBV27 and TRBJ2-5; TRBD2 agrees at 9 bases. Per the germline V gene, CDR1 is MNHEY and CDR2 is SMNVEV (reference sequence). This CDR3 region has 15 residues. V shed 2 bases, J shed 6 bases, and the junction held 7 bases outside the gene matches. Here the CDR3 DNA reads TGTGCCAGCAGTTTAGGCCTAGCGGGGACGAAGACCCAGTACTTC. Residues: CASSLGLAGTKTQYF.

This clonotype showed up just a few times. CDR3 sequence (DNA): TGTGCCAGCAGTACCTTTTTGTCGGGGGTCGAGACCCAGTACTTC. Translation: CASSTFLSGVETQYF. The V and J genes are TRBV7-9 and TRBJ2-5; D is possibly TRBD2 (6 bases). Trimming took off 6 bases at V and 5 bases at J, with 19 bases between the two ends. The CDR3 contains 15 residues. Germline V gene lookup returns CDR1 SEHNR and CDR2 FQNEAQ (reference sequence). Based on the CDR3 plus reference TRBV7-9 and TRBJ2-5, the full variable domain is DTGVSQNPRHKITKRGQNVTFRCDPISEHNRLYWYRQTLGQGPEFLTYFQNEAQLEKSRLLSDRFSAERPKGSFSTLEIQRTEQGDSAMYLCASSTFLSGVETQYFGPGTRLLVL.

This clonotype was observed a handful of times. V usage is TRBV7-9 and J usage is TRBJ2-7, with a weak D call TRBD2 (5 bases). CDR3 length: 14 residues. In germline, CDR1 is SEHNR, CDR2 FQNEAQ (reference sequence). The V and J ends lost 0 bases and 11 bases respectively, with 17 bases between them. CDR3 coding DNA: TGTGCCAGCAGCTTAGCTAGCGTGGGATCCTCTGAGTACTTC. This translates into CASSLASVGSSEYF.

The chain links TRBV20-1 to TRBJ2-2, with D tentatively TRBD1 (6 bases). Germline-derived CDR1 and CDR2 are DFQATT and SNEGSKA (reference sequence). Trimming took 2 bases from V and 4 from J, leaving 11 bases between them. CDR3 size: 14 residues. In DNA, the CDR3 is TGCAGTGCTAGATCTAAGGGGGTCACCGGGGAGCTGTTTTTT. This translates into CSARSKGVTGELFF.